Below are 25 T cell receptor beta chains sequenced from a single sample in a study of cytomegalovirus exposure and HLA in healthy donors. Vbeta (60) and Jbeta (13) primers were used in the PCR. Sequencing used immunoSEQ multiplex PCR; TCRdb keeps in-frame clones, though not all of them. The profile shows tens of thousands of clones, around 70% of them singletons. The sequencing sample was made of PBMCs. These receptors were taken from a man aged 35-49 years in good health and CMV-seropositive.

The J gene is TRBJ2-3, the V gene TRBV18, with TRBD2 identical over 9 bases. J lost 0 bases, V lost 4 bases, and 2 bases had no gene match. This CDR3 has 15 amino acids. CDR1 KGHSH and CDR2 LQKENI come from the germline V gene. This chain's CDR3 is CASSRLAVSTDTQYF. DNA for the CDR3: TGTGCCAGCTCACGACTAGCGGTTAGCACAGATACGCAGTATTTT.

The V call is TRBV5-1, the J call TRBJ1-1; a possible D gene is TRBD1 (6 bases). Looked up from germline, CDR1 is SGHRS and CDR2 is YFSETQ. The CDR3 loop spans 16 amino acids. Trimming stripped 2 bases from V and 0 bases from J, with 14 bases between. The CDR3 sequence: CASSFRGGAMNTEAFF. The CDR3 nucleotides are TGCGCCAGCAGCTTTAGAGGGGGGGCTATGAACACTGAAGCTTTCTTT.

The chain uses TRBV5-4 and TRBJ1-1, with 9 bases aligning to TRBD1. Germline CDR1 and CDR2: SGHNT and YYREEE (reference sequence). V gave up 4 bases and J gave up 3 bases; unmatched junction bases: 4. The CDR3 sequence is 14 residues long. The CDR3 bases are TGTGCCAGCAGCCTGCGACAGGGGGACACTGAAGCTTTCTTT. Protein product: CASSLRQGDTEAFF.

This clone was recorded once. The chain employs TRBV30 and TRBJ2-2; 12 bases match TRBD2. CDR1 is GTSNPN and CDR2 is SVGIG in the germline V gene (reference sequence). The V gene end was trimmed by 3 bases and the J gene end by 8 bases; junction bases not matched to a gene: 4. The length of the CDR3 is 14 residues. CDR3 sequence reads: CAWRTSGRSGELFF. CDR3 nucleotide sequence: TGTGCCTGGAGGACTAGCGGGAGATCTGGGGAGCTGTTTTTT.

This chain's CDR3 is CASSLEQGSHEQYF. The CDR3 nucleotides read TGTGCCAGCAGCTTAGAACAGGGGAGCCACGAGCAGTACTTC. The V call is TRBV11-3, the J call TRBJ2-7, with 7 bases matching TRBD1. Trimming at V came to 0 bases and at J to 5 bases, leaving 4 bases not matched to a gene. The CDR3 length is 14 residues. Germline CDR1 is SGHNT and CDR2 is YENEEA. Full variable domain (remainder filled in from reference TRBV11-3 and TRBJ2-7): EAGVVQSPRYKIIEKKQPVAFWCNPISGHNTLYWYLQNLGQGPELLIRYENEEAVDDSQLPKDRFSAERLKGVDSTLKIQPAELGDSAVYLCASSLEQGSHEQYFGPGTRLTVT.

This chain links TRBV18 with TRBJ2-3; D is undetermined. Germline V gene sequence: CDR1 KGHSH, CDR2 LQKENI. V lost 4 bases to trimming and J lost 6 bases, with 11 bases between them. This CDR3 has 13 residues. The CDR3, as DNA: TGTGCCAGCTCACTCGTCGTTGGCGATACGCAGTATTTT. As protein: CASSLVVGDTQYF.

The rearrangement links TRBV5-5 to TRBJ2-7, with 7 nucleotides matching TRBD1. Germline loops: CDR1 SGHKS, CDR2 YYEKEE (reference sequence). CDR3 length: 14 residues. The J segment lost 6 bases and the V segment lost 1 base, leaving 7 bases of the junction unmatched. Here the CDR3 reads CASSLRGPFSEQYF. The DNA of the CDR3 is TGTGCCAGCAGCTTGAGGGGGCCCTTTAGCGAGCAGTACTTC. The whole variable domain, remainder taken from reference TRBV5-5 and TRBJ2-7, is DAGVTQSPTHLIKTRGQQVTLRCSPISGHKSVSWYQQVLGQGPQFIFQYYEKEERGRGNFPDRFSARQFPNYSSELNVNALLLGDSALYLCASSLRGPFSEQYFGPGTRLTVT.

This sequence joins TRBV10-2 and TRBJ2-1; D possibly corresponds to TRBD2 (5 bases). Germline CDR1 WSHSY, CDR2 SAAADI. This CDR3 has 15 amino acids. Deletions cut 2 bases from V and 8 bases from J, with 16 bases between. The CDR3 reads CASSEPAGGSDEQFF. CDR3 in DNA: TGCGCCAGCAGTGAGCCGGCTGGAGGAAGCGATGAGCAGTTCTTC.

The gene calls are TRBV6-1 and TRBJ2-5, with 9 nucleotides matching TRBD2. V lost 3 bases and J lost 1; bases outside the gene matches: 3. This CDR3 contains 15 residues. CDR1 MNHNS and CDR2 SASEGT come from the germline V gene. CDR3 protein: CASSEARGGQETQYF. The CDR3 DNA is TGTGCCAGCAGTGAGGCGCGGGGGGGCCAAGAGACCCAGTACTTC.

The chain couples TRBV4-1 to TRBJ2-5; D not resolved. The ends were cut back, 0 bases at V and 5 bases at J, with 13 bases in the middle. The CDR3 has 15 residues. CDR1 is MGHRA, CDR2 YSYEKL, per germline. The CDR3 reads CASSQEGVVEETQYF. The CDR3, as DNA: TGCGCCAGCAGCCAAGAAGGAGTTGTTGAGGAGACCCAGTACTTC.

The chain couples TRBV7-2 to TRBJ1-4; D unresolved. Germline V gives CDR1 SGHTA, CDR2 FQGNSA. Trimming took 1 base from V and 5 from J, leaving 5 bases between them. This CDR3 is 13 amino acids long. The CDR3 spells CASSLEENEKLFF. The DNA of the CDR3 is TGTGCCAGCAGCTTAGAAGAGAATGAAAAACTGTTTTTT. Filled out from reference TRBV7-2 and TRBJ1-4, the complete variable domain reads GAGVSQSPSNKVTEKGKDVELRCDPISGHTALYWYRQSLGQGLEFLIYFQGNSAPDKSGLPSDRFSAERTGGSVSTLTIQRTQQEDSAVYLCASSLEENEKLFFGSGTQLSVL.

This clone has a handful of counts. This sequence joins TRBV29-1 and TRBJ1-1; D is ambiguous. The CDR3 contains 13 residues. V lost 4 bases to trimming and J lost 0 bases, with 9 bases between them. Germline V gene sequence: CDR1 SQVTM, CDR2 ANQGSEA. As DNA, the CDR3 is TGCAGCGTTGTTCGCGGAGTGAACACTGAAGCTTTCTTT. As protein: CSVVRGVNTEAFF.

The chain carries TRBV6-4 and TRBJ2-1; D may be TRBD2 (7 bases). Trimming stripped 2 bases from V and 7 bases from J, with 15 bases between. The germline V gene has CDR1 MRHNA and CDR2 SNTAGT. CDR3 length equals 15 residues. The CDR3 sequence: CASSDKGEGHNEQFF. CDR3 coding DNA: TGTGCCAGCAGTGACAAGGGGGAGGGCCATAATGAGCAGTTCTTC.

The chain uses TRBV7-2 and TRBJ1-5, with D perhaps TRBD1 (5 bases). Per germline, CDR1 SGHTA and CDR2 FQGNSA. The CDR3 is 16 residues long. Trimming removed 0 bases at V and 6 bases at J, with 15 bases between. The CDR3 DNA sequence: TGTGCCAGCAGCTTAGCGGGGCAGGGTGCGTTTCAGCCCCAGCATTTT. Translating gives CASSLAGQGAFQPQHF.

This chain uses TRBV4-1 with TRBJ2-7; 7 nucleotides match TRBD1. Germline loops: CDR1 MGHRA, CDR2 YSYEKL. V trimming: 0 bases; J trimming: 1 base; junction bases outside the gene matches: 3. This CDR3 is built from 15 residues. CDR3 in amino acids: CASSQEGTASYEQYF. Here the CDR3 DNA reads TGCGCCAGCAGCCAAGAAGGGACAGCGTCCTACGAGCAGTACTTC.

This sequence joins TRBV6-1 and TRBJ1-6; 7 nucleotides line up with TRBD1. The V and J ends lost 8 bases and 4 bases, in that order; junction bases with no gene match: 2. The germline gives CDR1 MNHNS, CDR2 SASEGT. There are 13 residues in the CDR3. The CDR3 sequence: CASRDSYNSPLHF. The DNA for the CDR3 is TGTGCCAGCCGGGACAGTTATAATTCACCCCTCCACTTT.

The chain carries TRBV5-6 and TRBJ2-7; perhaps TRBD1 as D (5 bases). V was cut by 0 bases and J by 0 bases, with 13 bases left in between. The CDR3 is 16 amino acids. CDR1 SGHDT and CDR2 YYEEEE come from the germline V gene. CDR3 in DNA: TGTGCCAGCAGCTTGGGGGGCAGGGTCAGCTCCTACGAGCAGTACTTC. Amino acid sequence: CASSLGGRVSSYEQYF.

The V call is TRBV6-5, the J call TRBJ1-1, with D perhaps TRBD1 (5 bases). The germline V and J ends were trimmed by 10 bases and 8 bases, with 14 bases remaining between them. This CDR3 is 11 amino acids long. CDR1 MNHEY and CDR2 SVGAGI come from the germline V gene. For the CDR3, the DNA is TGTGCCACCAGAGGCGGGGGGGAAGCTTTCTTT. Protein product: CATRGGGEAFF.

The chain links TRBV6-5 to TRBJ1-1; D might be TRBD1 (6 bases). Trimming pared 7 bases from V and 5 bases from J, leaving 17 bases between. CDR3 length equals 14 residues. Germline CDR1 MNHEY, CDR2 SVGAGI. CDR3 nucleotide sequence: TGTGCCAGCACCAAATCCAGGGGTTGGACTGAAGCTTTCTTT. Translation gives CASTKSRGWTEAFF.

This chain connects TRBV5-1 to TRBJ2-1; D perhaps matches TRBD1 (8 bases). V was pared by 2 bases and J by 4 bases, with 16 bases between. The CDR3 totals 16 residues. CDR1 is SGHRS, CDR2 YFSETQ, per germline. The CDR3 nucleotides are TGCGCCAGCAGCTTAACTACAGGGGGGGGGTACAATGAGCAGTTCTTC. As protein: CASSLTTGGGYNEQFF.

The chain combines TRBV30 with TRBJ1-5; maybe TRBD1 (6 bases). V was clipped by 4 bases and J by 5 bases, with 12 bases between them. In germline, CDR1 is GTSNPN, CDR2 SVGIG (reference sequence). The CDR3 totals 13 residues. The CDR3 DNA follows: TGTGCCTGGACCCACAGGGAAGATCAGCCCCAGCATTTT. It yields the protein CAWTHREDQPQHF.

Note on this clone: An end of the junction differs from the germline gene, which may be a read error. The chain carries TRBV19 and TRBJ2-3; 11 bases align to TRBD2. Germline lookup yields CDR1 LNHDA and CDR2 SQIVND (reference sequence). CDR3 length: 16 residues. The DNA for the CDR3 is TGTGCCAGTAGTACCATAGCGGGGGGGCCCACACATACGCAGTATTTT. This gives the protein CASSTIAGGPTHTQYF.

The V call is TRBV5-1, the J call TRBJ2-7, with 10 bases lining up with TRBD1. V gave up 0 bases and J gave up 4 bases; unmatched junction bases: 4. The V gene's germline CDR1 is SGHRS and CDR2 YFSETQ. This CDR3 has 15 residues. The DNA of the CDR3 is TGCGCCAGCAGCTTGGGGACAGGGGGGGCTTACGAGCAGTACTTC. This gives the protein CASSLGTGGAYEQYF.

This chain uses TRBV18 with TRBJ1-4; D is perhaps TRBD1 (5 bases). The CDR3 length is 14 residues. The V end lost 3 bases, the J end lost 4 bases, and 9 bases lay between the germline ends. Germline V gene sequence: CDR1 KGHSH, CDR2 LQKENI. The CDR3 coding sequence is TGTGCCAGCTCACCGGGGCAGCTTAATGAAAAACTGTTTTTT. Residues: CASSPGQLNEKLFF.

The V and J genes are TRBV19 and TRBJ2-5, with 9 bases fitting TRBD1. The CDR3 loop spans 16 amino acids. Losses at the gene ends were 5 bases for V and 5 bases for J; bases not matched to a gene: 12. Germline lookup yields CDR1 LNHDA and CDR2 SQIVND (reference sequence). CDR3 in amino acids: CASSARDRDRPETQYF. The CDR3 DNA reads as TGTGCCAGTAGTGCTCGGGACAGGGACAGGCCGGAGACCCAGTACTTC.